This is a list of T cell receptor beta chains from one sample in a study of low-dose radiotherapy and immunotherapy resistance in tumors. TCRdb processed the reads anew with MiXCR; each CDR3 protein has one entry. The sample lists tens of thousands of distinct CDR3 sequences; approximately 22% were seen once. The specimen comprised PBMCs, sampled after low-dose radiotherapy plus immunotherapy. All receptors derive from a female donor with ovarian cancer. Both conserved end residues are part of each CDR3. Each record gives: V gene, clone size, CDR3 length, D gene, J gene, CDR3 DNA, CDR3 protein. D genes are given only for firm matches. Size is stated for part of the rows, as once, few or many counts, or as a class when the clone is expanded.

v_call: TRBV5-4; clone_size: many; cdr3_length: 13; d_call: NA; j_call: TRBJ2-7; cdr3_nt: TGTGCCAGCAGCTCCACTGCCGCCCGCGAGCAGTACTTC; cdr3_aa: CASSSTAAREQYF
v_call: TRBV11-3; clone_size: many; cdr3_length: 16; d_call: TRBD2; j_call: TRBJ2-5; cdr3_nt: TGTGCCAGCAGCATCCTACTAGCGGGAGGAAAGGAGACCCAGTACTTC; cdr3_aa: CASSILLAGGKETQYF
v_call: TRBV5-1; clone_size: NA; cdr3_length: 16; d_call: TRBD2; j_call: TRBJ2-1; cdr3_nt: TGCGCCAGCAGCTTAAGAGGCGGGAGTGTTTACAATGAGCAGTTCTTC; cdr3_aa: CASSLRGGSVYNEQFF
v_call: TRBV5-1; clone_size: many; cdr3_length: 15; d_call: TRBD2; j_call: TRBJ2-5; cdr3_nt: TGCGCCAGCCAAACCGGGACTAGCGGGGGAGAGACCCAGTACTTC; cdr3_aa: CASQTGTSGGETQYF
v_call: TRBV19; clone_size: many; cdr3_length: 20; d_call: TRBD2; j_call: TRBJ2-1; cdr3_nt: TGTGCCAGTAGTATAGAGGGACTAGCGGGGTACCCCAGCTCCTACAATGAGCAGTTCTTC; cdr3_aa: CASSIEGLAGYPSSYNEQFF
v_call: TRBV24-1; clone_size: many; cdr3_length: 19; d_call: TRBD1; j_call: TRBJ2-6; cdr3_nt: TGTGCCACCAGTGGAGTGACCGGGACAGACTTCTCTGGGGCCAACGTCCTGACTTTC; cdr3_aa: CATSGVTGTDFSGANVLTF
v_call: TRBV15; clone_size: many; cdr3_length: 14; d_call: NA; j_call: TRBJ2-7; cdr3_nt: TGTGCCACCAGCACCGCCCCCGGGATCTACGAGCAGTACTTC; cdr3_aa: CATSTAPGIYEQYF
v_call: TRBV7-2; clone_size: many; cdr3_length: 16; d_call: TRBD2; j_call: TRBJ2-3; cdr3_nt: TGTGCCAGCAGCTTAAGGACTAGCGGGGGCTTAGATACGCAGTATTTT; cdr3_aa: CASSLRTSGGLDTQYF
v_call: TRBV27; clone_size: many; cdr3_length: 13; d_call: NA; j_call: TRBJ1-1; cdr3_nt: TGTGCCAGCAGTTTTCGGCGATACACTGAAGCTTTCTTT; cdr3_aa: CASSFRRYTEAFF
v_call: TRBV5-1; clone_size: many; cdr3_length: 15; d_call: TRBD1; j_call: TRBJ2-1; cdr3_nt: TGCGCCAGCAGCTTGCGGACAGGGGTAAACAATGAGCAGTTCTTC; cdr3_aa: CASSLRTGVNNEQFF
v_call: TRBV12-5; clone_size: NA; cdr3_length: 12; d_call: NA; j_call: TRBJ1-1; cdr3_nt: TGTGCCTGCGGGCGGGAGGTCACTGAAGCTTTCTTT; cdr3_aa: CACGREVTEAFF
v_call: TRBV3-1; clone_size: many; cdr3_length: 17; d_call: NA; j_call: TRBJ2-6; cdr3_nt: TGTGCCAGCAGGGGCCACAGCCCGCCATCTGGGGCCAACGTCCTGACTTTC; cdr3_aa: CASRGHSPPSGANVLTF
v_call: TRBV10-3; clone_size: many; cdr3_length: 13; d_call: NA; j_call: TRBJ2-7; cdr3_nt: TGTGCCGTAACGGACCGGTCCTCCTACGAGCAGTACTTC; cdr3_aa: CAVTDRSSYEQYF
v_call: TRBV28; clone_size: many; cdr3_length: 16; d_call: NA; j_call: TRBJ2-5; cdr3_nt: TGTGCCAGCATGCCCCCCGGCAGGTTGAGTCAAGAGACCCAGTACTTC; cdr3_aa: CASMPPGRLSQETQYF
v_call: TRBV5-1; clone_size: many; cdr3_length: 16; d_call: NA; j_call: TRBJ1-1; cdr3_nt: TGCGCCAGCAGCCCCCAGGGAGGGGTGATTGGCACTGAAGCTTTCTTT; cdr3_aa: CASSPQGGVIGTEAFF
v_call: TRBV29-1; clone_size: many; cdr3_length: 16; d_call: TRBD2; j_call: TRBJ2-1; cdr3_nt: TGCAGCGTTGTCCTAAGCGGACTAGCGTACGACAATGAGCAGTTCTTC; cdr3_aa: CSVVLSGLAYDNEQFF
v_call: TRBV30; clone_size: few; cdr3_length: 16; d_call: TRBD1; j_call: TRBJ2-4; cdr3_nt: TGTGCCTGGAGTGTACGGGACAGACTAGCCAAAAACATTCAGTACTTC; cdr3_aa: CAWSVRDRLAKNIQYF
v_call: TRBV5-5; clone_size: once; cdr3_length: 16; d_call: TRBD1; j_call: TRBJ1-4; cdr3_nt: TGTGCCAGCAGCTCCACAGGGGGGAGGACTAATGAAAAACTGTTTTTT; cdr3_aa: CASSSTGGRTNEKLFF
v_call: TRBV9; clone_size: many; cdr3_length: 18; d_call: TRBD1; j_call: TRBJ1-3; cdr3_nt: TGTGCCAGCAGCGTACAGTCCGGGACAGGGGGCCCTGGAAACACCATATATTTT; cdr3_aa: CASSVQSGTGGPGNTIYF
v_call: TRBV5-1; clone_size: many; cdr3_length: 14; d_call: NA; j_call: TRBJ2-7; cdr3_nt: TGCGCCAGCAGCCCTGGGATCGAGGGGTTATTGCAGTACTTC; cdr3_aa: CASSPGIEGLLQYF
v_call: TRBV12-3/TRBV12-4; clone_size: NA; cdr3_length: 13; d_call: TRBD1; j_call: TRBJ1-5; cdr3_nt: TGTGCCAGCAGTGGACAGGGGTATGAGACCCAGCATTTT; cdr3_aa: CASSGQGYETQHF
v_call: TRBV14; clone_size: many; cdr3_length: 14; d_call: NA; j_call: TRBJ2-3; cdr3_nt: TGTGCCAGCAGCCTTCTGTCACTAGTTGATACGCAGTATTTT; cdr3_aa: CASSLLSLVDTQYF
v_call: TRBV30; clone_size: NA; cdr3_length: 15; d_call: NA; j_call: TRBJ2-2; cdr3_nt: TGTGCCTGGGAGACCGCGTCGGGCCTCACCGGGGAGCTGTTTTTT; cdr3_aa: CAWETASGLTGELFF
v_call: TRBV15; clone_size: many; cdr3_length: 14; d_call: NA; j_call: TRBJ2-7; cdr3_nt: TGTGCCACCAGCAGAGATAAGGCCTCCGACGAGCAGTACTTC; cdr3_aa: CATSRDKASDEQYF
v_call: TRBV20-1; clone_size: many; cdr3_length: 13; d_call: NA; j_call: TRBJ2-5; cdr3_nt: TGCAGTGCTAGACGGGACCCCCAAGAGACCCAGTACTTC; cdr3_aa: CSARRDPQETQYF
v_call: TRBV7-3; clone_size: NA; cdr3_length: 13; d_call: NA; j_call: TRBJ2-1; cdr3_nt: TGTGCCAGCAGCTCACAGGCCAAGGGAGGGCAGTTCTTC; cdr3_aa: CASSSQAKGGQFF
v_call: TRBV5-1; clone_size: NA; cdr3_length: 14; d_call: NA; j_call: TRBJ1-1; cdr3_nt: TGCGCCAGCAGCGGGGGACATCCGTTGGCTGAAGCTTTCTTT; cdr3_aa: CASSGGHPLAEAFF
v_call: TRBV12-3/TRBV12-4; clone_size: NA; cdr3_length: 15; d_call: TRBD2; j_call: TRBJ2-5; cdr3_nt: TGTGCCAGCAGAGGCTTGGGACTAGCAACAGAGACCCAGTACTTC; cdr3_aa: CASRGLGLATETQYF
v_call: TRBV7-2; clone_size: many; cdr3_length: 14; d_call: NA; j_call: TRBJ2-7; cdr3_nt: TGTGCCAGCAGCTTAGATACACGGAATTACGAGCAGTACTTC; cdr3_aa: CASSLDTRNYEQYF
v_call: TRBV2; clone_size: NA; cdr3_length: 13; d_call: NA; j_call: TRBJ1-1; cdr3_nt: TGTGCCAGCACCGCGGACAGTCTAACTGAAGCTTTCTTT; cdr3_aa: CASTADSLTEAFF
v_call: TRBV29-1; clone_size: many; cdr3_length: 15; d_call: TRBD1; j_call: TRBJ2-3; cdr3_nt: TGCAGCGTTACAGGACAGGATGGGGGCACAGATACGCAGTATTTT; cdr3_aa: CSVTGQDGGTDTQYF
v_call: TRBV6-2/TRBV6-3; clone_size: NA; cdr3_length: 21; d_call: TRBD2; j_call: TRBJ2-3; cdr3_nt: TGTGCCAGCAGTTACTCGGACGGGAGGGGGTTCGGAAGCGGGCGGACAGATACGCAGTATTTT; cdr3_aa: CASSYSDGRGFGSGRTDTQYF
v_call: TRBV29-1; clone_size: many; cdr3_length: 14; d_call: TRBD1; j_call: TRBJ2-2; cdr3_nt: TGCAGCGCTATGGGACAGGGTGACGGCGGGGAGCTGTTTTTT; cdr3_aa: CSAMGQGDGGELFF
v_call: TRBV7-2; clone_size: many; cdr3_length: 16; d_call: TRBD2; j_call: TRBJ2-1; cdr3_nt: TGTGCCAGCAGCTTACGAACTAGCGGGAGTTACAATGAGCAGTTCTTC; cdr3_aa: CASSLRTSGSYNEQFF
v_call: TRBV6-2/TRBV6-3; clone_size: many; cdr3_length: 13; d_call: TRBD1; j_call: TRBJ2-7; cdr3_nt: TGTGCCAGCAGTTCCGGGACAGGGATCGAGCAGTACTTC; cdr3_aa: CASSSGTGIEQYF
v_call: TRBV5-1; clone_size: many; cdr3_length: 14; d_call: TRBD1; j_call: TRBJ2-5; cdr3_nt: TGCGCCAGCAGCTTGGGCGGGGACAGGATGAGACAGTACTTC; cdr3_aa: CASSLGGDRMRQYF
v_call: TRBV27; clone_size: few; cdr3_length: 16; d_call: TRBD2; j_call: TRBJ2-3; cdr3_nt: TGTGCCAGCAGTTCTAGCGGGATTATCGGCACAGATACGCAGTATTTT; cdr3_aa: CASSSSGIIGTDTQYF
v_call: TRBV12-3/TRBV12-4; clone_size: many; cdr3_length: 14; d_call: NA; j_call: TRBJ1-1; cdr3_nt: TGTGCCAGCAGACGGACCGTTTCTACCACTGAAGCTTTCTTT; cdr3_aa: CASRRTVSTTEAFF
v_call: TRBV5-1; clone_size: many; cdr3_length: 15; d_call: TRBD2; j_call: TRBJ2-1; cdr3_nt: TGCGCCAGTACTATGACTAGCGGGGCTTCGAATGAGCAGTTCTTC; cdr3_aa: CASTMTSGASNEQFF
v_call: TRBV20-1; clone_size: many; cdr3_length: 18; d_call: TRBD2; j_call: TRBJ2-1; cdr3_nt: TGCAGTGCTAGAGTAACAGGGTTAGCGGGAGGTCCCTACAATGAGCAGTTCTTC; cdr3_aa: CSARVTGLAGGPYNEQFF
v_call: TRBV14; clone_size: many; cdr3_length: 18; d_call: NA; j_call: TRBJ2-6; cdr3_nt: TGTGCCAGCAGCCAAGAATTTGCAGGGGCTGGTGGGGCCAACGTCCTGACTTTC; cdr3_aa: CASSQEFAGAGGANVLTF
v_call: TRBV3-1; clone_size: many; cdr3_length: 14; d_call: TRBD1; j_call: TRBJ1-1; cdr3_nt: TGTGCCAGCAGCCAAGTATTCAGGGGGACTGAAGCTTTCTTT; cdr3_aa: CASSQVFRGTEAFF
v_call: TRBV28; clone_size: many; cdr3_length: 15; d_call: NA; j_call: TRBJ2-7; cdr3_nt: TGTGCCAGTAGAAAAACAGGGAGCCCTTTTAACCAGCAGTACTTC; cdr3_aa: CASRKTGSPFNQQYF
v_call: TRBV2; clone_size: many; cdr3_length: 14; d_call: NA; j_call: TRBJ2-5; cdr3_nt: TGTGCCAGCAGTCGGTTGGTCGATAGGGGGACCCAGTACTTC; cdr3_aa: CASSRLVDRGTQYF